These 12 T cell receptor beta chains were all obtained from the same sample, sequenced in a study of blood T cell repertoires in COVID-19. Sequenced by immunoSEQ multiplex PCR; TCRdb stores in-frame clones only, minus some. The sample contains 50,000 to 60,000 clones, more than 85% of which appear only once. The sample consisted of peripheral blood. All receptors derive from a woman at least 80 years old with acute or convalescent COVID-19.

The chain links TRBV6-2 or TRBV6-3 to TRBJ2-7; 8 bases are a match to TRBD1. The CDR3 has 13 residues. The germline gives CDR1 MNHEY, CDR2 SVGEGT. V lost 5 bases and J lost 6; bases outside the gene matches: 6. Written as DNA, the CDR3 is TGTGCCAGCAGTGGACAGGGAGGATTCGAGCAGTACTTC. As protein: CASSGQGGFEQYF.

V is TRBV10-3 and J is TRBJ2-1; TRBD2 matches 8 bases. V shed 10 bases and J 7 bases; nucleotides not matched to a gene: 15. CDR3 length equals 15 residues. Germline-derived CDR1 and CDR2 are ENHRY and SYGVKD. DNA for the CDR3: TGTGCCACAAACCGACGACTAGCGCGAAATAATGAGCAGTTCTTC. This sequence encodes CATNRRLARNNEQFF.

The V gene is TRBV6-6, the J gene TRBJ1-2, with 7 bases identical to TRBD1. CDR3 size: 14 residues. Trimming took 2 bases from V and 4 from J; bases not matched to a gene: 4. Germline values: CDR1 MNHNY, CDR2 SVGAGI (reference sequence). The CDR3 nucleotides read TGTGCCAGCAGTTACGAAGCAGGGGGCTATGGCTACACCTTC. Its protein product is CASSYEAGGYGYTF.

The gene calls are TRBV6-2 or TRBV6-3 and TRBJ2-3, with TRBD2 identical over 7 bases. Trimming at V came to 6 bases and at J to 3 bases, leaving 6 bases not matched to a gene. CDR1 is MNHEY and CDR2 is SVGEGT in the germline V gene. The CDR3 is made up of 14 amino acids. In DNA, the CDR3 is TGTGCCAGCAGCTATCGGACTAGGACAGATACGCAGTATTTT. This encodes CASSYRTRTDTQYF.

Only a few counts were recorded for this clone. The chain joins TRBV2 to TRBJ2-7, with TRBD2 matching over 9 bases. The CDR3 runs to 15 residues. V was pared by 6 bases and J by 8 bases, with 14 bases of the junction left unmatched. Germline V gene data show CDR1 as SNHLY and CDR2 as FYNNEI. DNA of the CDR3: TGTGCCAGCAGCCCGCGGGAGGGCCCCCTTCGGAAGCAGTACTTC. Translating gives CASSPREGPLRKQYF. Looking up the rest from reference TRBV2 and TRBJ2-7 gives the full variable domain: EPEVTQTPSHQVTQMGQEVILRCVPISNHLYFYWYRQILGQKVEFLVSFYNNEISEKSEIFDDQFSVERPDGSNFTLKIRSTKLEDSAMYFCASSPREGPLRKQYFGPGTRLTVT.

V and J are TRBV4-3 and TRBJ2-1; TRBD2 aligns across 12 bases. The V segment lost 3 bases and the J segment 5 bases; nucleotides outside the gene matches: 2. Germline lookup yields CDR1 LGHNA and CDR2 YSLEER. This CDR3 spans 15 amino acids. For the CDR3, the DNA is TGCGCCAGCAGCCACCGGACTAGCGGGAACAATGAGCAGTTCTTC. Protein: CASSHRTSGNNEQFF.

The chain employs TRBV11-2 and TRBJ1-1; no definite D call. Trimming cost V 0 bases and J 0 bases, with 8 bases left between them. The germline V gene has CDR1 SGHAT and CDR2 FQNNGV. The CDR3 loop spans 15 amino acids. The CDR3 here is CASSLDPVMNTEAFF. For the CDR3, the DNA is TGTGCCAGCAGCTTAGATCCGGTAATGAACACTGAAGCTTTCTTT. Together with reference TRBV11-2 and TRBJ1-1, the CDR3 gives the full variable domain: EAGVAQSPRYKIIEKRQSVAFWCNPISGHATLYWYQQILGQGPKLLIQFQNNGVVDDSQLPKDRFSAERLKGVDSTLKIQPAKLEDSAVYLCASSLDPVMNTEAFFGQGTRLTVV.

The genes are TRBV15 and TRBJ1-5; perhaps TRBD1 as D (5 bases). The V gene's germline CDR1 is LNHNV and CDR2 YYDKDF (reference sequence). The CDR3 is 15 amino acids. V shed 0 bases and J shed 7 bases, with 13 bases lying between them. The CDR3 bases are TGTGCCACCAGCAGAGATCGGCAGGGCTGGCAGCCCCAGCATTTT. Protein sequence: CATSRDRQGWQPQHF.

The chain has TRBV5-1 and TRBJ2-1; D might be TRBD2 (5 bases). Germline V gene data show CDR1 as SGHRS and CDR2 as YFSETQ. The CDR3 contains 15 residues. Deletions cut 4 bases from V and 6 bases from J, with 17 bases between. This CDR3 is CASSQDPGKSNEQFF. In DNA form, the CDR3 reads TGCGCCAGCAGCCAGGACCCCGGGAAATCCAATGAGCAGTTCTTC.

CDR3 in amino acids: CASSSQGTETQYF. Here the CDR3 DNA reads TGTGCCAGCAGTTCTCAGGGTACTGAGACCCAGTACTTC. The chain links TRBV28 to TRBJ2-5, with TRBD1 as a possible D gene (5 bases). Germline V lookup: CDR1 MDHEN, CDR2 SYDVKM. There are 13 residues in the CDR3. Trimming pared 4 bases from V and 5 bases from J, leaving 11 bases between.

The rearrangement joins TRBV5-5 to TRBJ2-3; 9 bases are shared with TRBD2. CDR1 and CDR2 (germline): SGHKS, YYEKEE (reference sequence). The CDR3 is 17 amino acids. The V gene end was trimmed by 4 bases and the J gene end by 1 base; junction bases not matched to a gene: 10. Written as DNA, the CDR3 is TGTGCCAGCAGCCGGGGAAGACTAGCGGAGGGCACAGATACGCAGTATTTT. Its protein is CASSRGRLAEGTDTQYF.

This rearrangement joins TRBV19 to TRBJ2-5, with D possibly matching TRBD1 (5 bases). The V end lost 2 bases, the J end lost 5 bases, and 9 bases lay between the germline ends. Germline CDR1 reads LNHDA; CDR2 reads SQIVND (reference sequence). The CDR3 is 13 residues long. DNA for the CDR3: TGTGCCAGTAGTATACTTAAGGGGGAGACCCAGTACTTC. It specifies CASSILKGETQYF.